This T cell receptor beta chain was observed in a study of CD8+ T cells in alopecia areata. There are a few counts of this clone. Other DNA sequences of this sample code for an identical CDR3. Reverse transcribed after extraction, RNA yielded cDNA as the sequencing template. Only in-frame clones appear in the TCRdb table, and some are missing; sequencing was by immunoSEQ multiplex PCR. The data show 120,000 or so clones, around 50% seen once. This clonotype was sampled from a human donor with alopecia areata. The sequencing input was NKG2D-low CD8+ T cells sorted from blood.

Here the CDR3 DNA reads TGCAGCGTTGATTGGGGGGACTACGAGCAGTACTTC. Its translation is CSVDWGDYEQYF. The V call is TRBV29-1, the J call TRBJ2-7; a weak D match, TRBD2 (6 bases). Germline-derived CDR1 and CDR2 are SQVTM and ANQGSEA. V shed 3 bases and J shed 3 bases, with 9 bases lying between them. The length of the CDR3 is 12 residues.